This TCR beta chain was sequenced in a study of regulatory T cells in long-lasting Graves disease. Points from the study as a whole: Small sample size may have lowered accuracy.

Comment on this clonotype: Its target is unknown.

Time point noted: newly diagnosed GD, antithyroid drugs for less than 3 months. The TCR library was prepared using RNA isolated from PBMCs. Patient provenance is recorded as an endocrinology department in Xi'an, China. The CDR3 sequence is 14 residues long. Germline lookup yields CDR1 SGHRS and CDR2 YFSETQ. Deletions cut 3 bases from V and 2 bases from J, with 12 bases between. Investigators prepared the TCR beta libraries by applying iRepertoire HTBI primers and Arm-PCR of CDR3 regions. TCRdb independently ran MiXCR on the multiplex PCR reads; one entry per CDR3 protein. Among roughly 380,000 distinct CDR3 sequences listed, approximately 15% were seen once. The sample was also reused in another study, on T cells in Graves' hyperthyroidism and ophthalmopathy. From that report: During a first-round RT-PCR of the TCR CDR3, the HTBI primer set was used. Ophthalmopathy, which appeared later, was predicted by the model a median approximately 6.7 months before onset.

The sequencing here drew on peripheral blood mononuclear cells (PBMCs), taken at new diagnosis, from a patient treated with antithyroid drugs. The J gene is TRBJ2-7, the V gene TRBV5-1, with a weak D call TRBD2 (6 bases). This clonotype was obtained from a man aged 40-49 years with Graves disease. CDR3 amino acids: CASSYGGTPYEQYF. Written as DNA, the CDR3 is TGCGCCAGCAGCTACGGGGGAACCCCCTACGAGCAGTACTTC.